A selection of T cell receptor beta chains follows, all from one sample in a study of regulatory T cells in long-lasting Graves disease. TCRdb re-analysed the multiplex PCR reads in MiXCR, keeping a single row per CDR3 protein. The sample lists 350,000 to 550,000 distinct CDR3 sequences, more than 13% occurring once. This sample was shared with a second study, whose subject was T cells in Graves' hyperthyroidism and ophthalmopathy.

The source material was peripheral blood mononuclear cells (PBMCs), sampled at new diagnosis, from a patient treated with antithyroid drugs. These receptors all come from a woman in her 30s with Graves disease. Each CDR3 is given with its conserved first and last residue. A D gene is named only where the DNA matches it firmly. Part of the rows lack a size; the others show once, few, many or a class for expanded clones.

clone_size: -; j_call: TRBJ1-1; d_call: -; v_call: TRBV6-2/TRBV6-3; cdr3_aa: CASRMLHNTEAFF; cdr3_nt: TGTGCCAGCAGGATGCTTCATAACACTGAAGCTTTCTTT
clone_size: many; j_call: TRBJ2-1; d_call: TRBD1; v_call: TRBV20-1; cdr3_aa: CSAYHRGSSYNEQFF; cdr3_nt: TGCAGTGCTTACCACAGGGGATCCTCCTACAATGAGCAGTTCTTC
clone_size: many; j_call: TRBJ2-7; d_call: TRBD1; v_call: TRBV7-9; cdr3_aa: CASSHAPTGDPVYEQYF; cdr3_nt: TGTGCCAGCAGCCACGCCCCGACAGGGGATCCGGTCTACGAGCAGTACTTC
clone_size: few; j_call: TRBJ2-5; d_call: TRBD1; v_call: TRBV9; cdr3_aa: CASSTPDRGETQYF; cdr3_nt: TGTGCCAGCAGCACCCCCGACAGGGGAGAGACCCAGTACTTC
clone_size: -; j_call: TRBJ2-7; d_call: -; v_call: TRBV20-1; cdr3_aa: CSADTGDGRSFNEQYF; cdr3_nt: TGCAGTGCTGACACAGGTGACGGGAGAAGTTTTAACGAGCAGTACTTC
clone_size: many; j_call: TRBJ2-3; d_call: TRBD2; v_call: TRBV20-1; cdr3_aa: CSAPIAGTTDTQYF; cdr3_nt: TGCAGTGCCCCGATAGCGGGAACCACAGATACGCAGTATTTT
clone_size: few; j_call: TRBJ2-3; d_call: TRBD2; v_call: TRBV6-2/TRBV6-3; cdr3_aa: CASRKAGRTDTQYF; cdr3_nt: TGTGCCAGCAGGAAAGCGGGGCGCACAGATACGCAGTATTTT
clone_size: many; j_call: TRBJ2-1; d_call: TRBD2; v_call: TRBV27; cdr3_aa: CASSKPGTSHNEQFF; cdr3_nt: TGTGCCAGCAGCAAACCAGGGACTAGCCACAATGAGCAGTTCTTC
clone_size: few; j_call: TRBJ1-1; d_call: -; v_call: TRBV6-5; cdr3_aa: CASSYSSGHTEAFF; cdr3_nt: TGTGCCAGCAGTTACTCTTCGGGGCACACTGAAGCTTTCTTT
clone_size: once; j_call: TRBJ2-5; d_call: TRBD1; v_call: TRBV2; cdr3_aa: CASSDVGQGDQETQYF; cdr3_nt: TGTGCCAGCAGTGACGTGGGACAGGGTGACCAAGAGACCCAGTACTTC